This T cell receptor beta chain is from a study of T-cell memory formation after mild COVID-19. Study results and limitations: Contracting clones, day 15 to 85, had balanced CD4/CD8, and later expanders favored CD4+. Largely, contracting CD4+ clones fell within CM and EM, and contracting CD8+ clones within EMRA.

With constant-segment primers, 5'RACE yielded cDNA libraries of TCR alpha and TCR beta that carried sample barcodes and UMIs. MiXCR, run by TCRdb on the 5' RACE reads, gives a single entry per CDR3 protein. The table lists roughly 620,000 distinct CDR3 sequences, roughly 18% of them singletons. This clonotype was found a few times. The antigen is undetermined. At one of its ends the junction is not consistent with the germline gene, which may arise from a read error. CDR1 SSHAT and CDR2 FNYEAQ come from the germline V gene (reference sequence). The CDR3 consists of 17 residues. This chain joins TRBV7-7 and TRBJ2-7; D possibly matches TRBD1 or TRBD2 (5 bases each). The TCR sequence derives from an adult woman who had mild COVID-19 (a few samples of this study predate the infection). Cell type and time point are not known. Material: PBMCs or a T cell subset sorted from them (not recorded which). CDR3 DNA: TGTGCTAGCACCCTAGCCCCCACCCGGGACGGCTCCTACGAGCAGTACTTC. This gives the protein CASTLAPTRDGSYEQYF.